A single sample is the source of the 19 T cell receptor beta chains below, sequenced in a study of T cell clonotyping in hematopoietic cell transplantation. Sample time point: recipient sample about 28 days before transplant, after cytoreduction. Generated by immunoSEQ multiplex PCR, the TCRdb table keeps only in-frame clones and is missing some. Of around 80,000 clones in the sample, almost 97% were seen once. This sample comprised peripheral blood mononuclear cells, obtained before stem cell transplant. These receptors originate from a woman in her fifties or sixties with acute myeloid leukemia. Some clones in this sample may be carry-over from other donors' samples.

This chain joins TRBV21-1 and TRBJ2-7; the D call in the table, TRBD1, was not verified against the DNA. TRBV21-1 is labeled a pseudogene. The CDR3 has 16 amino acids. CDR3 in DNA: TGTGCCAGATTCAATATAGGGGGCGAAACCGCCTACGAGCAGTACTTC. Protein sequence: CARFNIGGETAYEQYF.

This chain uses TRBV6-5 with TRBJ1-2, with D hard to call. Deletions cut 6 bases from V and 6 bases from J, with 14 bases between. Germline loops: CDR1 MNHEY, CDR2 SVGAGI. The CDR3 runs to 13 residues. The CDR3 DNA sequence: TGTGCCAGCAGGTCTGGGGTTTGGGATGGCTACACCTTC. The encoded protein is CASRSGVWDGYTF.

The sample holds one count of this clone. The genes are TRBV27 and TRBJ1-1; D is unresolved. Trimming stripped 4 bases from V and 3 bases from J, with 12 bases between. This CDR3 spans 14 amino acids. In germline, CDR1 is MNHEY, CDR2 SMNVEV (reference sequence). CDR3 in DNA: TGTGCCAGCAGTTCCTTCCCGGGCGACACTGAAGCTTTCTTT. Protein product: CASSSFPGDTEAFF.

This chain joins TRBV5-1 and TRBJ1-1, with D possibly TRBD1 on 5 matching bases. In germline, CDR1 is SGHRS, CDR2 YFSETQ. This CDR3 is built from 15 residues. With 4 bases removed from V and 5 bases from J, the gap between germline ends came to 18 bases. The DNA for the CDR3 is TGCGCCAGCAGCCTCATTCGGGGGGAGAGTACTGAAGCTTTCTTT. It yields the protein CASSLIRGESTEAFF.

The chain has TRBV30 and TRBJ2-2, with D unresolved. CDR1 GTSNPN and CDR2 SVGIG come from the germline V gene (reference sequence). V lost 2 bases to trimming and J lost 1 base, with 5 bases between them. The CDR3 has 13 amino acids. The CDR3 nucleotides read TGTGCCTGGAGTTGGGGGAACACCGGGGAGCTGTTTTTT. As protein: CAWSWGNTGELFF. The entire variable domain, with the rest obtained from reference TRBV30 and TRBJ2-2, is as follows: SQTIHQWPATLVQPVGSPLSLECTVEGTSNPNLYWYRQAAGRGLQLLFYSVGIGQISSEVPQNLSASRPQDRQFILSSKKLLLSDSGFYLCAWSWGNTGELFFGEGSRLTVL.

The rearrangement joins TRBV6-1 to TRBJ2-3; D perhaps matches TRBD1 (6 bases). Per germline, CDR1 MNHNS and CDR2 SASEGT. This CDR3 is built from 14 residues. The V gene lost 4 bases and the J gene lost 9 bases, with 17 bases spanning the gap. The CDR3 reads CASSGWGTPKTQYF. The CDR3 DNA is TGTGCCAGCAGTGGTTGGGGGACACCCAAGACGCAGTATTTT.

The chain is built from TRBV28 and TRBJ1-4; 7 bases agree with TRBD1. Trimming removed 5 bases from V and 5 bases from J; junction bases left unmatched: 8. The V gene's germline CDR1 is MDHEN and CDR2 SYDVKM. This CDR3 has 15 amino acids. CDR3 nucleotide sequence: TGTGCCAGCAGTGGAACCGGGACAGCAAATGAAAAACTGTTTTTT. It specifies CASSGTGTANEKLFF.

CDR3 nucleotide sequence: TGTGCCAGCAGCTTATTACAGGGAGGGTTCCAAGAGACCCAGTACTTC. Amino acid sequence: CASSLLQGGFQETQYF. The V and J genes are TRBV7-6 and TRBJ2-5; D is possibly TRBD2 (7 bases). Between the trimmed V and J ends, which lost 2 bases and 1 base, there was a span of 14 bases. The germline V gene encodes CDR1 SGHVS and CDR2 FNYEAQ. There are 16 residues in the CDR3.

V gene TRBV5-1 combines with J gene TRBJ2-7, with TRBD2 matching 8 bases. The length of the CDR3 is 13 residues. V was clipped by 4 bases and J by 6 bases; unmatched bases: 6. The germline V gene encodes CDR1 SGHRS and CDR2 YFSETQ. The CDR3 DNA reads TGCGCCAGCAGCCCCGGGGGGGGCCTCGAGCAGTACTTC. Its protein is CASSPGGGLEQYF.

The genes are TRBV6-5 and TRBJ2-3, with D tentatively TRBD2 (6 bases). V shed 5 bases and J shed 6 bases, with 15 bases lying between them. This CDR3 spans 14 amino acids. Germline V gene lookup returns CDR1 MNHEY and CDR2 SVGAGI. The CDR3 DNA reads as TGTGCCAGCAGTCTCGCGGGGCCGCCGGATACGCAGTATTTT. This codes for CASSLAGPPDTQYF.

The rearrangement uses TRBV19 and TRBJ2-5, with D unresolved. In germline, CDR1 is LNHDA, CDR2 SQIVND (reference sequence). V lost 6 bases to trimming and J lost 5 bases, with 10 bases between them. The CDR3 sequence is 12 residues long. DNA for the CDR3: TGTGCCAGTAGCTCGGTGGCGGAGACCCAGTACTTC. Residues: CASSSVAETQYF. Together with reference TRBV19 and TRBJ2-5, the CDR3 gives the full variable domain: DGGITQSPKYLFRKEGQNVTLSCEQNLNHDAMYWYRQDPGQGLRLIYYSQIVNDFQKGDIAEGYSVSREKKESFPLTVTSAQKNPTAFYLCASSSVAETQYFGPGTRLLVL.

The V gene is TRBV9, the J gene TRBJ1-1; D may be TRBD1 (5 bases). V lost 4 bases and J 5 bases, leaving 15 bases between the germline ends. CDR1 and CDR2 from the germline V gene are SGDLS and YYNGEE. The CDR3 totals 14 residues. The CDR3 DNA follows: TGTGCCAGCAGCCCGATGTCCGGGGGAACTGAAGCTTTCTTT. Encoded protein: CASSPMSGGTEAFF.

The table lists this clone with a count of one. This rearrangement joins TRBV7-2 to TRBJ2-7; D is uncertain. This CDR3 comprises 14 residues. Trimming removed 1 base from V and 3 bases from J, with 10 bases in between. The germline V gene encodes CDR1 SGHTA and CDR2 FQGNSA. This CDR3 is CASSLDSSGYEQYF. The CDR3, as DNA: TGTGCCAGCAGCTTAGACAGTTCAGGCTACGAGCAGTACTTC.

The CDR3 loop is CASSFHGQNEGYTF. CDR3 sequence (DNA): TGTGCCAGCAGCTTCCATGGACAGAACGAAGGCTACACCTTC. The gene calls are TRBV7-2 and TRBJ1-2; TRBD1 is a possible D gene (6 bases). This CDR3 has 14 amino acids. The ends were cut back, 3 bases at V and 8 bases at J, with 16 bases in the middle. Germline CDR1 SGHTA, CDR2 FQGNSA.

This rearrangement joins TRBV27 to TRBJ1-5; a possible D gene is TRBD1 (6 bases). V was trimmed by 5 bases and J by 6 bases, leaving 11 bases between them. Germline V lookup: CDR1 MNHEY, CDR2 SMNVEV (reference sequence). This CDR3 has 13 residues. Written as DNA, the CDR3 is TGTGCCAGCAGTCGGGGGCTCGGTCAGCCCCAGCATTTT. It codes for CASSRGLGQPQHF.

This chain connects TRBV11-2 to TRBJ1-1; unclear D gene. Germline V gene sequence: CDR1 SGHAT, CDR2 FQNNGV. This CDR3 has 13 amino acids. The V gene lost 0 bases and the J gene lost 6 bases, with 8 bases spanning the gap. CDR3 coding DNA: TGTGCCAGCAGCTTAGATCTAGCTCCTGAAGCTTTCTTT. Residues: CASSLDLAPEAFF.

V and J are TRBV28 and TRBJ2-7; no definite D call. Trimming took 3 bases from V and 6 from J, leaving 6 bases between them. Germline loops: CDR1 MDHEN, CDR2 SYDVKM. The CDR3 runs to 11 residues. For the CDR3, the DNA is TGTGCCAGCAGTTTCACGATCGAGCAGTACTTC. This codes for CASSFTIEQYF.

V usage is TRBV2 and J usage is TRBJ2-2; D may be TRBD1 or TRBD2 (6 bases each). Deletions cut 7 bases from V and 7 bases from J, with 16 bases between. The germline CDR1 and CDR2 sequences are SNHLY and FYNNEI. The CDR3 has 14 amino acids. The CDR3 DNA follows: TGTGCCAGCACCCCGGGGGCAGGGATCGGGGAGCTGTTTTTT. Amino acid sequence: CASTPGAGIGELFF.

This chain links TRBV10-3 with TRBJ2-3, with TRBD1 matching over 11 bases. This CDR3 spans 13 amino acids. CDR1 ENHRY and CDR2 SYGVKD come from the germline V gene. Trimming cost V 8 bases and J 4 bases; bases outside gene matches: 2. DNA of the CDR3: TGTGCCATCGGGGGACAGGGGGCAGATACGCAGTATTTT. This codes for CAIGGQGADTQYF.